What follows describes a single TCR beta chain. Its antigen is as yet unknown. This entry comes from a study of cytomegalovirus exposure and HLA in healthy donors. Points from the study as a whole: Testing in vitro showed three CMV-associated chains specific for CMV antigens. A later analysis found first-cohort TCR clusters tended to co-occur in the roughly 120 validation repertoires.

The protocol was immunoSEQ multiplex PCR, while the TCRdb copy is restricted to in-frame clones and leaves out a portion. The table lists approximately 270,000 clones, around 90% of them singletons. Per germline, CDR1 SGDLS and CDR2 YYNGEE. This CDR3 has 15 residues. The ends were cut back, 0 bases at V and 0 bases at J, with 9 bases in the middle. This clonotype was obtained from a young woman in good health and CMV-seronegative. Input material: PBMCs. The chain couples TRBV9 to TRBJ1-1; maybe TRBD1 (5 bases). The CDR3 loop reads CASSVDGALNTEAFF. The CDR3 bases are TGTGCCAGCAGCGTAGATGGGGCTCTGAACACTGAAGCTTTCTTT.